This T cell receptor (beta chain) was captured by sequencing in a study of blood T cells in healthy people across ages. Primers used in a second PCR of about 6 to 11 cycles were a sample-barcoded 5' primer and a J-beta primer mix. Each of the cDNA molecules was tagged by a template-switch adaptor with 12 random nucleotides. From each sample, at least 2.5 million paired-end reads containing CDR3 were obtained. TCRdb reprocessed the 5' RACE reads with MiXCR, giving one entry per CDR3 protein. The sample holds hundreds of thousands of distinct CDR3 sequences, around 62% seen once. This CDR3 comprises 15 residues. V lost 6 bases to trimming and J lost 7 bases; unmatched junction nucleotides: 12. Germline lookup yields CDR1 SGHAT and CDR2 FQNNGV.

The clonotype was recovered from a man in his thirties or forties in good health. This chain uses TRBV11-2 with TRBJ2-1, with 7 positions matching TRBD2. The source material was blood. The CDR3 reads CASSLDPRGRNEQFF. The CDR3 nucleotides are TGTGCCAGCAGTTTGGACCCGCGGGGGAGGAATGAGCAGTTCTTC.